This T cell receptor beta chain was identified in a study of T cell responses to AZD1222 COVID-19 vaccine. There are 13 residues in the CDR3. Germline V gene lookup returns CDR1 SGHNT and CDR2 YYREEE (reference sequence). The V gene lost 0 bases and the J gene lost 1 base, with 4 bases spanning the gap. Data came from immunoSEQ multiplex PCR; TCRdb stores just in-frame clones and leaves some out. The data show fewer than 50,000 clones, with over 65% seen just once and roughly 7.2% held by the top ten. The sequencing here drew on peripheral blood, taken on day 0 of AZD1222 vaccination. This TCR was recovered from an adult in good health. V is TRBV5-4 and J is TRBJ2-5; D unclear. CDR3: CASSLGPQETQYF. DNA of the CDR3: TGTGCCAGCAGCTTGGGGCCCCAAGAGACCCAGTACTTC.